What follows describes a single T cell receptor (beta chain). This CDR3 is also generated by other DNA sequences in the sample. This sample was taken from a study of shared clonotypes between healthy human individuals. CDR3 length: 14 residues. The ends were cut back, 0 bases at V and 1 base at J, with 8 bases in the middle. The germline V gene has CDR1 SGHRS and CDR2 YFSETQ. Per the study methods: In the immunoSEQ data, sequences were junction-only and lacked quality scores, so filtering differed. Assay used: immunoSEQ multiplex PCR; TCRdb lists only in-frame clones, some missing. V and J calls and clone size are as listed in that table; D and trimming were resolved from the DNA. The sample consists of some 2,400,000 clones, nearly 97% of them appearing once.

The sample was naive CD4+ T cells sorted from blood. Subset reported: CD45RA+ positively selected. The clonotype originates from a young man in good health. The rearrangement links TRBV5-1 to TRBJ2-7, with D possibly being TRBD1 (6 bases). CDR3 nucleotide sequence: TGCGCCAGCAGCTTGGTACAGGGTTCCTACGAGCAGTACTTC. Its protein product is CASSLVQGSYEQYF.